This T cell receptor (beta chain) was identified during a study of blood T cell repertoires in COVID-19. Study in general: The cDNA or gDNA used as material had been derived from T cells, B-cell-depleted T cells, or PBMCs.

In the original workflow: How many nucleated cells were present was estimated from reference gene primer amplification. Only in-frame clones appear in the TCRdb table, and some are missing; sequencing was by immunoSEQ multiplex PCR. V and J calls and clone size follow that table, whereas D and trimming were derived from the DNA. Of around 360,000 clones listed, about 89% are singletons. In germline, CDR1 is SGHNT, CDR2 YYREEE (reference sequence). The V and J ends lost 4 bases and 4 bases, in that order; junction bases with no gene match: 5. This CDR3 region has 13 residues. The sample comprised PBMCs or T cells enriched from blood (not recorded which). The gene calls are TRBV5-4 and TRBJ2-7; the match to TRBD2 covers 7 bases. The clonotype originates from a man aged 40-50 years in a cohort exposed to, infected with or recovered from COVID-19 (not recorded which). The CDR3 nucleotides are TGTGCCAGCAGCATAGGGACTACGTACGAGCAGTACTTC. Its protein product is CASSIGTTYEQYF.